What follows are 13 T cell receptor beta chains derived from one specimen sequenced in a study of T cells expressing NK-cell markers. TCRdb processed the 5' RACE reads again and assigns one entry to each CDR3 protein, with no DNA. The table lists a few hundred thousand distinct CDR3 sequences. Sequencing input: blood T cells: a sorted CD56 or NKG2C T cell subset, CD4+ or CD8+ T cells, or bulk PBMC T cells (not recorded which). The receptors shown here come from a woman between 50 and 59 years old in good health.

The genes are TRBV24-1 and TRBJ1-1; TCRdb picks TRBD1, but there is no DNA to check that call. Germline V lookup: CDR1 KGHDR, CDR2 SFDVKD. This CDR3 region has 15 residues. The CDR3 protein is CATSDSLARGGGAFF.

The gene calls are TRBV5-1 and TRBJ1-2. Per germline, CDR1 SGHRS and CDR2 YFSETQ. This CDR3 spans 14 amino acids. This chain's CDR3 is CASSLGREGRGYTF.

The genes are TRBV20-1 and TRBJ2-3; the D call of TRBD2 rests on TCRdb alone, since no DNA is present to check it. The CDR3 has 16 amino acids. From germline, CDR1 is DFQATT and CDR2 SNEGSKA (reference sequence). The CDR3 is CSAPQGTREAADTQYF.

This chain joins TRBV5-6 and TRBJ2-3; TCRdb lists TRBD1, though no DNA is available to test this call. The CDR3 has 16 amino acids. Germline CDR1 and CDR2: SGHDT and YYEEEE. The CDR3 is CASSSVGDRSTDTQYF.

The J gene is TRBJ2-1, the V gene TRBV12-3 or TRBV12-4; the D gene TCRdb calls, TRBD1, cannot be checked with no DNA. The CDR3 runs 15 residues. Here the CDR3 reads CASSLGGPIHNEQFF.

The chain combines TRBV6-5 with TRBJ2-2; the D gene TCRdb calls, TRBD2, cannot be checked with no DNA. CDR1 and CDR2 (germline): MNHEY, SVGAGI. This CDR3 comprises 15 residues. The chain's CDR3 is CAVQPGLAGAGELFF.

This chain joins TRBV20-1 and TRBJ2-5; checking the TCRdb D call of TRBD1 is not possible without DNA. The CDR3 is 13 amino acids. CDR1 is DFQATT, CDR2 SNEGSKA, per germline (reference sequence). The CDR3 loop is CSATRTGTDTQYF.

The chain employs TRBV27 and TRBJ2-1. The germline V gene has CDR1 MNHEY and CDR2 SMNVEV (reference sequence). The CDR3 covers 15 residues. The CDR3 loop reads CASSSSGDSYNEQFF.

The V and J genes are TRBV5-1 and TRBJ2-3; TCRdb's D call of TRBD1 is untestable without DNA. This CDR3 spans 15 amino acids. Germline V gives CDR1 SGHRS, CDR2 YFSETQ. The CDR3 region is CASSLTGIRTDTQYF.

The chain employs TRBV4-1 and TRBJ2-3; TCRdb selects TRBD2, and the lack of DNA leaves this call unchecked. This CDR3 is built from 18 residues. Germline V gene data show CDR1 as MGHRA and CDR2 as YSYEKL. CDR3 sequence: CASSQVESWTSGEDTQYF.

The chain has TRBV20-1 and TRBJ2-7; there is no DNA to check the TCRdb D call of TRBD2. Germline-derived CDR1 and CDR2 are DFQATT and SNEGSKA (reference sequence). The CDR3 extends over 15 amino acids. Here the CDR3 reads CSASHGLAGRYEQYF.

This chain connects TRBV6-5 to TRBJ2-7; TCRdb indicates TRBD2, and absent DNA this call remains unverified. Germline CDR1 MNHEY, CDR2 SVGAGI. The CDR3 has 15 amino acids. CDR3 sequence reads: CASSYGLTGPYEQYF.

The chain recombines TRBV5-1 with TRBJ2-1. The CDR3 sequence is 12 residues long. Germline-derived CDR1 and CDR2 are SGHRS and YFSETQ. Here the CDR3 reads CASSDKLGEQFF.